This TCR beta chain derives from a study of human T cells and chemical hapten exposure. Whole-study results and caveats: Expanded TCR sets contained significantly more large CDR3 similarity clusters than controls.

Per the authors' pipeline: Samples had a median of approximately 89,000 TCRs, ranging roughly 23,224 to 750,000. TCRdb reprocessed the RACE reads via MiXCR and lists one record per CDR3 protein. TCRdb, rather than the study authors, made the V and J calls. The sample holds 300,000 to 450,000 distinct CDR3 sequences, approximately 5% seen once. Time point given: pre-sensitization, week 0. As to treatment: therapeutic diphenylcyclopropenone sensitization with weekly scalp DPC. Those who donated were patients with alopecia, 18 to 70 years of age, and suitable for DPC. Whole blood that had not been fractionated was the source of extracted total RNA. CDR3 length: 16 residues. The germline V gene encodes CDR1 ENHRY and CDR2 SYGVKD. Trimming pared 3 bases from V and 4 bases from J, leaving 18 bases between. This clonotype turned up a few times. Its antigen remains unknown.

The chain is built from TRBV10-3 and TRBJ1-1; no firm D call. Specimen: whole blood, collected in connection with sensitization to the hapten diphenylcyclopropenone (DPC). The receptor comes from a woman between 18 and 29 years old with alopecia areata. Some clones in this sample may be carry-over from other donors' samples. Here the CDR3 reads CAISDHMAGGVTEAFF. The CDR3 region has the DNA TGTGCCATCAGTGACCACATGGCAGGCGGAGTCACTGAAGCTTTCTTT.